The 6 T cell receptor beta chains below all came from one sample that was sequenced in a study of T cell responses to AZD1222 COVID-19 vaccine. Only in-frame clones appear in the TCRdb table, and some are missing; sequencing was by immunoSEQ multiplex PCR. Of 150,000 to 250,000 clones in the sample, approximately 93% were seen once. Sequencing was performed on peripheral blood, taken 28 days after the second AZD1222 dose. The receptors originated from an adult who received the AZD1222 COVID-19 vaccine.

The chain has TRBV25-1 and TRBJ1-5; D not resolved. V lost 4 bases and J lost 0, with 7 bases in between. There are 14 residues in the CDR3. Looked up from germline, CDR1 is MGHDK and CDR2 is SYGVNS. CDR3 region: CASSASSSNQPQHF. In DNA, the CDR3 is TGTGCCAGCAGTGCATCGTCTAGCAATCAGCCCCAGCATTTT.

The rearrangement uses TRBV6-1 and TRBJ2-3; a weak D match, TRBD2 (5 bases). Germline CDR1 MNHNS, CDR2 SASEGT. The ends were cut back, 2 bases at V and 5 bases at J, with 11 bases in the middle. The CDR3 has 14 residues. The CDR3: CASSEPRRVDTQYF. The CDR3 DNA reads TGTGCCAGCAGTGAACCGCGGCGGGTAGATACGCAGTATTTT.

The chain recombines TRBV27 with TRBJ2-2; D remains unclear. Germline V gene lookup returns CDR1 MNHEY and CDR2 SMNVEV (reference sequence). The V and J ends lost 1 base and 4 bases respectively, with 22 bases between them. The CDR3 consists of 19 residues. The CDR3 DNA reads as TGTGCCAGCAGTTTATTTTTCCTCCTAACACCGTACGGCACCGGGGAGCTGTTTTTT. It translates to CASSLFFLLTPYGTGELFF.

The J gene is TRBJ1-2, the V gene TRBV12-3 or TRBV12-4; D is undetermined. Deletions cut 6 bases from V and 0 bases from J, with 8 bases between. The CDR3 runs to 13 residues. The CDR3 nucleotides are TGTGCCAGCAGGAGAAGGGCTAACTATGGCTACACCTTC. Its protein is CASRRRANYGYTF.

The chain's CDR3 is CASNPGHLSSGNTIYF. In DNA, the CDR3 is TGTGCCAGTAACCCGGGACACCTGAGCTCTGGAAACACCATATATTTT. The chain employs TRBV19 and TRBJ1-3, with a weak D call TRBD1 (6 bases). This CDR3 is 16 amino acids long. Germline CDR1 LNHDA, CDR2 SQIVND (reference sequence). V was cut by 7 bases and J by 0 bases, with 16 bases left in between.

The genes are TRBV24-1 and TRBJ2-3; 7 positions match TRBD2. The CDR3 extends over 15 amino acids. Germline CDR1 KGHDR, CDR2 SFDVKD. J was trimmed by 4 bases and V by 3 bases; bases with no gene match: 6. CDR3 protein: CATSDRTSLADTQYF. The CDR3 coding sequence is TGTGCCACCAGTGATCGGACTAGTCTAGCAGATACGCAGTATTTT.